This T cell receptor (beta chain) was sequenced in a study of early T cells in non-severe SARS-CoV-2 infection. As for the study in general: Bulk RNA isolated from unsorted whole blood underwent sequencing; chains were not paired. Study-wide findings and caveats: Lookups in VDJdb leaned toward anti-spike CD8 responses and missed private and CD4 specificities.

The V segment lost 5 bases and the J segment 7 bases; nucleotides outside the gene matches: 14. The CDR3 contains 17 residues. This clonotype was counted at least ten times. Its antigen is undetermined. Researchers tagged individual cDNA molecules with unique molecular identifiers. TCRdb called the 5' RACE reads again in MiXCR, with one record for every CDR3 protein. The table includes about 61,000 distinct CDR3 sequences, around 12% detected once. The rearrangement links TRBV12-3 or TRBV12-4 to TRBJ2-2; 9 nucleotides line up with TRBD2. Sequenced here: whole blood, sampled at baseline. The clonotype originates from an adult who was a healthcare worker with PCR-confirmed SARS-CoV-2 infection or an uninfected control (not recorded which). The donor label of this sample is uncertain. The CDR3 is CASSNLNLAGARGELFF. The DNA of the CDR3 is TGTGCCAGCAGTAACCTCAATTTAGCGGGGGCGCGCGGGGAGCTGTTTTTT.